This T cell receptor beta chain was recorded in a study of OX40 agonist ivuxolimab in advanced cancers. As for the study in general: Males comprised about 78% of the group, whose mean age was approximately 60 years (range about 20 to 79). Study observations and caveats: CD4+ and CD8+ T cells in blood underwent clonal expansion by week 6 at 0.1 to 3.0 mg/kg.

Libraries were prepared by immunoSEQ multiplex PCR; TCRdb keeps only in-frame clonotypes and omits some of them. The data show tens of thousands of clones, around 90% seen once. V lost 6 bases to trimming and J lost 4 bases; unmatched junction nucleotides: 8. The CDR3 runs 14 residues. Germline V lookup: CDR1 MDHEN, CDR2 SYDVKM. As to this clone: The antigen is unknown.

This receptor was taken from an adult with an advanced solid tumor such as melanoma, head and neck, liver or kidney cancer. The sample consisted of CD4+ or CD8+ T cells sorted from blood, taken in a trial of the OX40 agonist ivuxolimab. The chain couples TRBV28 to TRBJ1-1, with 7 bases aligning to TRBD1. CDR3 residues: CASRPDRASTEAFF. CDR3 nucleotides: TGTGCCAGCAGGCCCGACAGGGCATCCACTGAAGCTTTCTTT.